This TCR beta chain was captured by sequencing in a study of T cells in Graves' hyperthyroidism and ophthalmopathy. Study-level information: Peripheral blood was collected at initial diagnosis, before any treatment. The study's findings and limits: Separating ophthalmopathy from stable hyperthyroidism was achieved by a 13 V-J model.

CDR3 size: 14 residues. V was clipped by 6 bases and J by 3 bases; unmatched bases: 5. Germline assignment: CDR1 MNHEY and CDR2 SMNVEV (reference sequence). As regards this clonotype: The antigen is unknown.

Amplified TCR beta CDR3 regions came from RNA transcripts. HTBI primers were the set used in a first-round RT-PCR of the TCR CDR3. TCRdb re-called the multiplex PCR reads through MiXCR, storing one row per CDR3 protein. The sample has approximately 400,000 distinct CDR3 sequences; around 15% are singletons. A NOSPECS grade of at least 4, a Clinical Activity Score of at least 3 and duration under 3 months were recorded in ophthalmopathy patients. Diagnosis rested on symptoms, serum thyroxine and TRAb, thyroid ultrasound, and orbital computed tomography. The chain combines TRBV27 with TRBJ1-3; 7 nucleotides line up with TRBD1. Sample: blood. This TCR was sampled from a middle-aged man with Graves' ophthalmopathy. The CDR3 reads CASRETGVGNTIYF. As DNA, the CDR3 is TGTGCCAGCAGGGAAACAGGGGTTGGAAACACCATATATTTT.